These 9 T cell receptor beta chains were sequenced from one sample in a study of beta chain features in type 1 diabetes. Reverse transcription of all isolated RNA meant that expressed TCRB transcripts were sequenced. Libraries were prepared by immunoSEQ multiplex PCR; TCRdb keeps only in-frame clonotypes and omits some of them. The table includes 600,000 to 650,000 clones, roughly 15% detected once. Sequencing was done on a sample of naive CD4+ T cells from blood. The receptors were sampled from a young man in good health.

The sample holds a few counts of this clone. The rearrangement links TRBV11-1 to TRBJ2-1; D is unresolved. The V end was cut by 1 base, the J end by 0 bases, with 7 bases between. The CDR3 totals 15 residues. Germline assignment: CDR1 SGHAT and CDR2 FQDESV (reference sequence). The CDR3, as DNA: TGTGCCAGCAGCTTAGGCCGGAGCTCCTACAATGAGCAGTTCTTC. Amino acid sequence: CASSLGRSSYNEQFF.

This clone was seen a handful of times. This chain uses TRBV6-4 with TRBJ2-1; D not resolved. Germline V gene lookup returns CDR1 MRHNA and CDR2 SNTAGT. The CDR3 is made up of 16 amino acids. V shed 0 bases and J shed 0 bases, with 9 bases lying between them. This CDR3 reads CASSDSPAFSYNEQFF. The CDR3 coding sequence is TGTGCCAGCAGTGACTCCCCGGCTTTCTCCTACAATGAGCAGTTCTTC.

V and J are TRBV14 and TRBJ1-5; D gene uncertain. The CDR3 consists of 14 residues. Germline V lookup: CDR1 SGHDN, CDR2 FVKESK. V lost 2 bases to trimming and J lost 4 bases, with 9 bases between them. As DNA, the CDR3 is TGTGCCAGCAGCCAACGAGGTTGGAATCAGCCCCAGCATTTT. It encodes CASSQRGWNQPQHF.

This clone has a handful of counts. The sample carries other DNA sequences with the same CDR3. The rearrangement links TRBV28 to TRBJ2-5; D is undetermined. Germline V gene sequence: CDR1 MDHEN, CDR2 SYDVKM. Trimming cost V 4 bases and J 4 bases, with 7 bases left between them. CDR3 length equals 12 residues. CDR3 sequence (DNA): TGTGCCAGCAGTTCCGGTGGAGAGACCCAGTACTTC. It translates to CASSSGGETQYF.

This clone was observed a few times. The genes are TRBV6-5 and TRBJ1-1; D gene ambiguous. The CDR3 covers 12 residues. V lost 2 bases, J lost 5 bases, and 6 bases lay in between. Germline assignment: CDR1 MNHEY and CDR2 SVGAGI. The CDR3: CASSYESTEAFF. The CDR3 DNA reads TGTGCCAGCAGTTACGAGAGTACTGAAGCTTTCTTT.

This clone was detected a few times. The chain joins TRBV9 to TRBJ2-1; D remains unclear. The V end lost 0 bases, the J end lost 4 bases, and 8 bases lay between the germline ends. Germline lookup yields CDR1 SGDLS and CDR2 YYNGEE. The CDR3 length is 14 residues. The CDR3 here is CASSVVENYNEQFF. Written as DNA, the CDR3 is TGTGCCAGCAGCGTAGTCGAGAATTACAATGAGCAGTTCTTC.

This clone has a handful of counts. The chain carries TRBV7-8 and TRBJ1-5; 9 bases align to TRBD1. The CDR3 loop spans 16 amino acids. J lost 7 bases, V lost 0 bases, and 7 bases had no gene match. Germline loops: CDR1 SGHVS, CDR2 FQNEAQ. The CDR3 sequence is CASSLAGTGSLQPQHF. In DNA form, the CDR3 reads TGTGCCAGCAGCTTAGCCGGGACAGGGAGTTTGCAGCCCCAGCATTTT. The whole variable domain, filled in from reference TRBV7-8 and TRBJ1-5, reads GAGVSQSPRYKVAKRGQDVALRCDPISGHVSLFWYQQALGQGPEFLTYFQNEAQLDKSGLPSDRFFAERPEGSVSTLKIQRTQQEDSAVYLCASSLAGTGSLQPQHFGDGTRLSIL.

The chain uses TRBV5-1 and TRBJ2-2; D not resolved. In germline, CDR1 is SGHRS, CDR2 YFSETQ. Trimming took 2 bases from V and 6 from J, leaving 11 bases between them. This CDR3 is built from 14 residues. The CDR3 bases are TGCGCCAGCAGCTTTGAGGTACCCCCCGGGGAGCTGTTTTTT. This translates into CASSFEVPPGELFF.

This clone was seen many times. J is TRBJ2-2 and V is TRBV5-4; D is possibly TRBD2 (6 bases). The ends were cut back, 4 bases at V and 6 bases at J, with 16 bases in the middle. Germline V CDR1 and CDR2: SGHNT, YYREEE (reference sequence). CDR3 length: 15 amino acids. Written as DNA, the CDR3 is TGTGCCAGCAGCACCCGGGACCGCGGGGCCGGGGAGCTGTTTTTT. This codes for CASSTRDRGAGELFF.